The entry below describes one T cell receptor (beta chain). Its antigen is not identified. Since the CDR3 does not end with the conserved phenylalanine or tryptophan, this likely comes from a read error. This sample stems from a study of metastatic and nonmetastatic thyroid tumors. About the study: Blood and tumor or nodule tissue repertoires from malignant and benign thyroid patients were compared.

In the authors' methods: The distant-metastasis classifier for papillary thyroid cancer was built from CDR3 differences across clinicopathological groups. TCRdb re-analyzed the PCR reads using MiXCR. These V and J calls rely on TCRdb rather than the paper's analysis. The sample yields 39,000 or so clones, approximately 44% seen once. Not a single patient had been given any form of treatment at any point before undergoing thyroid surgery. This CDR3 contains 14 residues. With 2 bases removed from V and 3 bases from J, the gap between germline ends came to 8 bases. Germline V lookup: CDR1 DFQATT, CDR2 SNEGSKA (reference sequence). Findings and caveats of the study: It was reported that TCR beta diversity was significantly higher in malignant thyroid tumors than benign nodules, in blood and tumor.

This rearrangement joins TRBV20-1 to TRBJ1-6; a weak D match, TRBD1 (5 bases). Material for sequencing was tumor tissue. The clonotype was recovered from a male donor with papillary thyroid cancer or a benign thyroid nodule (not recorded which). Some clones in this sample may be carry-over from other donors' samples. CDR3 DNA: TGCAGTGCTAGACCAGGACACTATAATTCACCCCTCCACGTT. This gives the protein CSARPGHYNSPLHV.